This T cell receptor beta chain was captured in a study of shared T cell receptors in the human thymus. Repertoires were generated with immunoSEQ multiplex PCR, while TCRdb's copy carries only in-frame clones and drops some. Found here are hundreds of thousands of clones, 80% to 90% of them singletons; the top ten hold over 0.008%. The sample was also linked to a second study, of human thymus T cells. That paper notes: Thymus tissue for the work was resected from patients undergoing corrective heart surgery. The authors found apparently biased V and J gene usage in thymic and blood repertoires. Thymic repertoires from unrelated individuals overlapped highly, related research reported.

Sequenced: thymocytes. The origin of this receptor is a girl less than two years old with a congenital heart defect.

The CDR3 sequence is CASSQGGWNGPTNETQYF. The CDR3 DNA sequence: TGCGCCAGCAGCCAAGGAGGGTGGAACGGACCTACGAACGAGACCCAGTACTTC. The rearrangement joins TRBV4-1 to TRBJ2-5; TRBD2 might be the D (5 bases). Trimming left V 1 base short and J 5 bases short, with 23 bases between. Germline V gives CDR1 MGHRA, CDR2 YSYEKL. CDR3 length: 18 amino acids.